Given below is one TCR beta chain in context. The specificity of this receptor is unknown. Per-base qualities were not stored, and no clone one base away is much larger. This sample was included in a study of regulatory T cells in long-lasting Graves disease (dated by TCRdb to about 2021). Study-wide context: Antithyroid drugs had been taken for less than 3 months by newly diagnosed Graves' disease patients. Persistent Graves' disease patients were compared with newly diagnosed Graves' disease patients by peripheral blood TCR sequencing and RNA sequencing. The study was conducted in China and was registered as a clinical trial. TCR sequencing covered about 13 persistent and around 20 newly diagnosed Graves' disease patients, around 33 samples in total.

What this sample's time point label stands for: newly diagnosed GD, antithyroid drugs for less than 3 months. RNA was extracted from PBMCs in TRIzol for both TCR sequencing and RNA sequencing. The diagnosis of Graves' disease followed American Thyroid Association guidelines. Recruitment of patients was carried out at an endocrinology department in Xi'an, China. From each patient, 7.5 to 10 milliliters of peripheral blood was collected into an EDTA anticoagulant tube. Ficoll Paque Plus density gradient separation was used to isolate PBMCs, and no further T cell sorting was performed. An Agilent 2100 Bioanalyzer and agarose gel were used to assess RNA quality, and a NanoDrop 2000 was used to measure RNA concentration. What the research found in general, with its limitations: Preferential use of TRBV28, TRBJ1-2 and TRBJ2-5 was observed in persistent disease, whereas TRBV20-1 and TRBJ2-1 were favored in newly diagnosed disease. The authors noted that the small sample size was a limitation that may lower accuracy. Patients with persistent disease shared more public clonotypes (about 2,700) than newly diagnosed patients did (966). Persistent Graves' disease patients showed lower TCR Shannon entropy and fewer highly expanded clones than newly diagnosed patients, suggesting clonal expansion. Peripheral blood alone was examined, since thyroid tissue, which constituted the primary lesion, could not be accessed. Sequencing and analysis were limited to the TCR beta chain.

The protocol used for the library was multiplex PCR. For sequencing, an Illumina HiSeq 4000 was employed. CDR3 regions were amplified by Arm-PCR with iRepertoire HTBI primers to construct TCR beta libraries. Before sequencing, the PCR products went through gel purification. The authors' analysis ran thus. Gene usage analysis of CDR3 amino acid clonotypes used the roughly 60 TRBV and 14 TRBJ segments found across samples. Filtered high-quality paired reads were merged into contigs using COPE and FqMerger. Contigs were aligned with BLAST to IMGT TRBV, TRBD and TRBJ reference genes, and CDR3 was defined per IMGT. Clonotypes above 0.1% frequency were classified as highly expanded clones. Shannon entropy was used to measure repertoire diversity, and the Gini coefficient was used to measure V-J evenness. A clonotype was considered public if more than one individual shared it. TCRdb cleaned the public reads at Q25 with fastp, built clones with MiXCR and kept in-frame beta chains. Each CDR3 protein gets just one entry, which takes the most common genes and DNA from the rows behind it. TCRdb's processing, not the authors', yielded these V and J calls. The sample records 550,000 to 700,000 distinct CDR3 sequences, about 15% of which are singletons. The leading ten clones occupy more than 10% of the sample.

CDR1 LGHDT and CDR2 YNNKEL were looked up in the germline V gene (reference sequence). V is pared back by 0 bases and J by 2 bases, with 11 bases lying between the germline termini. The CDR3 measures 16 amino acids from cysteine to phenylalanine. CDR3 DNA is the only sequence kept; it has 48 bases, read in frame from the first base. The data also belong to a second study, concerning T cells in Graves' hyperthyroidism and ophthalmopathy. As that second study puts it: Stable Graves' hyperthyroidism was defined as no progression to ophthalmopathy during 18 months of follow-up. Hyperthyroidism patients were aged 18 to 65 years and newly diagnosed, with disease duration of less than 2 months. Exclusion was applied to patients with uncontrolled infections, other autoimmune diseases, pregnancy or lactation. Clinical symptoms, serum thyroxine and TRAb, thyroid ultrasound, and orbital computed tomography formed the basis for the diagnoses. The TCR CDR3 was subjected to a first round of RT-PCR using the HTBI primer set and the Qiagen OneStep RT-PCR kit. Most expanded thyroid clonotypes (frequency above 0.001) were also detected in blood, suggesting blood repertoires may reflect thyroid immune responses. A model built on a 13 V-J signature distinguished ophthalmopathy from stable hyperthyroidism, reaching 87.88% sensitivity and 81.08% specificity in cross-validation and 80%/75% in testing. In validation, progression to ophthalmopathy was predicted by the model with almost 71% sensitivity and around 76% specificity, a median of around 5.9 months before onset. To identify distinguishing TCR V-J signatures, a discovery cohort of around 100 patients was used, comprising 43 with Graves' ophthalmopathy and about 59 with stable Graves' hyperthyroidism. Prospective prediction of ophthalmopathy was tested in an independent validation cohort consisting of 18 hyperthyroidism patients and 15 or so patients who later progressed to ophthalmopathy. The 80 to 100 discovery patients were randomly divided into training and test sets at a 7:3 ratio. In several Graves' hyperthyroidism patients, the study also compared T-cell repertoires from thyroid tissue with T-cell repertoires from blood. Following sampling, methimazole starting at 30 mg daily was given to hyperthyroidism patients, and high-dose intravenous methylprednisolone was given to ophthalmopathy patients. The libraries were constructed in a second round of multiplex PCR and then size-selected and purified. Paired-end sequencing of the libraries was performed with 100 bp reads on an Illumina HiSeq2000. SOAPnuke was used to process the raw data, with reads discarded if the reads contained adapters or uncalled bases, had a mean Phred below 15, or lacked an exact constant-primer or identifier match. High-quality paired reads were merged using COPE v1.2.5, and each unique nucleotide sequence was defined as a clonotype. Clonotypes were aligned to IMGT TRBV, TRBD and TRBJ reference segments using MiTCR v1.1. The analysis was restricted to V-J combinations with a frequency above 0.0001, which together covered approximately 99% of the repertoires. The TCS score was defined as the ratio of F50 (clonal expansion) to E x V (chaos), calculated using BLOSUM62-based TCRdist between CDR3 peptides within each V-J. Welch's t-statistics and random forest reduced several hundred V-J features to about 13, which were used in a naive Bayes classifier (R e1071). No statistical method was used to fix the sample size in advance, and group allocation was not hidden from the investigators. TCR Vbeta CDR3 sequencing of roughly 140 peripheral blood samples (over 40 ophthalmopathy, under 80 hyperthyroidism and about 17 progressor patients) is reported in the paper.

Sequencing was performed on peripheral blood mononuclear cells (PBMCs), taken at new diagnosis, from a patient treated with antithyroid drugs. The sequence came from a young man with Graves disease. Donor details come from another sample of the same person, matched by shared clones. The chain uses TRBV3-1 and TRBJ1-3, with an unclear D gene assignment. The nucleotide sequence is given as TGTGCCAGCAGCCAAGAGTATCCGGGAACTGGAAACACCATATATTTT. Protein translation: CASSQEYPGTGNTIYF.